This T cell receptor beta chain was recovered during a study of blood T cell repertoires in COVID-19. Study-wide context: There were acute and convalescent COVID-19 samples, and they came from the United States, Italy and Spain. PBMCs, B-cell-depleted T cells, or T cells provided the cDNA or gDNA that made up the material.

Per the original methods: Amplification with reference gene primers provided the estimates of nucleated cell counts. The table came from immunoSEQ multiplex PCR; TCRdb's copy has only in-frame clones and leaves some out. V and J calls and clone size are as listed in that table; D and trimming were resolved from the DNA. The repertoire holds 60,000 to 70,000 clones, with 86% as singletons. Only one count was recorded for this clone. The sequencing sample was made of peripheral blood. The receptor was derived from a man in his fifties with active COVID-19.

The CDR3 loop is CAWSLGSSYNSPLHF. DNA of the CDR3: TGTGCCTGGAGTCTGGGGAGCTCCTATAATTCACCCCTCCACTTT. The chain couples TRBV30 to TRBJ1-6, with unresolved D. CDR1 and CDR2 from the germline V gene are GTSNPN and SVGIG (reference sequence). The CDR3 sequence is 15 residues long. Trimming took off 2 bases at V and 0 bases at J, with 8 bases between the two ends.